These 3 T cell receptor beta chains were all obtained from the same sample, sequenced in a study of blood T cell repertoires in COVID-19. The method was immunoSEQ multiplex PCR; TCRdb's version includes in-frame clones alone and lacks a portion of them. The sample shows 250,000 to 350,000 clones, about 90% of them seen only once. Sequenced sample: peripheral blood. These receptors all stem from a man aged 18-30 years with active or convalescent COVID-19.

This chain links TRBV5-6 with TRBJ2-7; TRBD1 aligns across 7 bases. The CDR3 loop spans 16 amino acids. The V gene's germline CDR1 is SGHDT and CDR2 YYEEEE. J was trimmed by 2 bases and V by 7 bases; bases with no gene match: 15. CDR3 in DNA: TGTGCCAGCGCAACCACTTACGGGACAGTAACCTACGAGCAGTACTTC. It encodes CASATTYGTVTYEQYF.

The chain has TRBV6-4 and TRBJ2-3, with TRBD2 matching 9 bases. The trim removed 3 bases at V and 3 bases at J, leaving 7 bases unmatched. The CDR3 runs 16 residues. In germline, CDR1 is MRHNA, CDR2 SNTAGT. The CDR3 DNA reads TGTGCCAGCAGTGAGCGGCGGGGGGGAGGAACAGATACGCAGTATTTT. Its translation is CASSERRGGGTDTQYF.

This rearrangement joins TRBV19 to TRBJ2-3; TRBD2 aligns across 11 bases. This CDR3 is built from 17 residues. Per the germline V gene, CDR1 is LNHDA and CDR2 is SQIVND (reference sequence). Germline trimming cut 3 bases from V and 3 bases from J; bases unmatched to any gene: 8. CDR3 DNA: TGTGCCAGTAGTATGGGGTTTAGCGGGGGGGCAACAGATACGCAGTATTTT. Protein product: CASSMGFSGGATDTQYF.